This TCR beta chain originates from a study of shared clonotypes between healthy human individuals. General study findings and limits: Sampling covered blood only; tissue repertoires likely differ.

Sequenced by immunoSEQ multiplex PCR; TCRdb stores in-frame clones only, minus some. Among more than 2,000,000 clones, more than 80% were seen once, and the ten largest hold roughly 0.36%. On this clone itself: Its antigen is still unknown.

Sequencing used naive CD4+ T cells from PBMCs. Subset: CD45RA+ positively selected. This TCR came from a man between 18 and 35 years old in good health. Some clones in this sample may be carry-over from other donors' samples.

The CDR3 DNA sequence: TGTGCCAGCAGTCTTCGACAGGGTCATGGCGAGCAGTACTTC. Translated, it gives CASSLRQGHGEQYF. V usage is TRBV7-9 and J usage is TRBJ2-7, with TRBD1 matching over 7 bases. V lost 6 bases and J lost 6; bases outside the gene matches: 11. Germline V gene sequence: CDR1 SEHNR, CDR2 FQNEAQ (reference sequence). This CDR3 comprises 14 residues. Looking up the rest from reference TRBV7-9 and TRBJ2-7 gives the full variable domain: DTGVSQNPRHKITKRGQNVTFRCDPISEHNRLYWYRQTLGQGPEFLTYFQNEAQLEKSRLLSDRFSAERPKGSFSTLEIQRTEQGDSAMYLCASSLRQGHGEQYFGPGTRLTVT.